The following is a TCR beta chain sequence with its context. This specimen belongs to a study of blood T cells in healthy people across ages. Per germline, CDR1 SEHNR and CDR2 FQNEAQ (reference sequence). V gave up 3 bases and J gave up 6 bases; unmatched junction bases: 8. This CDR3 region has 16 residues. Through a sample-barcoded 5' primer and a J-beta primer mix, a second PCR was run for about 6 to 11 cycles. TCRdb analysed the 5' RACE reads with MiXCR anew, one entry per CDR3 protein. Among about 1.5 million distinct CDR3 sequences listed, approximately 43% were seen once. The sequence was collected from a woman aged 18-29 years in good health. Sequencing used blood. The genes are TRBV7-9 and TRBJ2-3; 11 nucleotides agree with TRBD2. CDR3 loop: CASSFGGLAETDTQYF. The CDR3 nucleotides read TGTGCCAGCAGCTTTGGGGGACTAGCGGAGACGGATACGCAGTATTTT.